This T cell receptor (beta chain) was profiled in a study of blood T cell repertoires in COVID-19. Study-level background: Samples of COVID-19 (acute and convalescent) were obtained from the United States, Italy and Spain. Sources were T cells, B-cell-depleted T cells, or PBMCs; the material itself was cDNA or gDNA.

Under the authors' procedure: It was from reference gene primer amplification that nucleated cell counts were estimated. This table comes from immunoSEQ multiplex PCR, and its TCRdb copy is limited to in-frame clones, with some not included. That table is the source of V, J and clone size, and D and trimming were worked out from the DNA. Here the sample spans about 170,000 clones, about 85% being singletons. The germline V gene encodes CDR1 SGHVS and CDR2 FQNEAQ. The CDR3 is made up of 16 amino acids. V was clipped by 1 base and J by 8 bases; unmatched bases: 10. This chain connects TRBV7-8 to TRBJ1-4; 7 bases map to TRBD1. The sequence came from a woman of 80 years or more in a cohort sampled during active or convalescent COVID-19. Sequencing used peripheral blood. DNA for the CDR3: TGTGCCAGCAGCTTAGGGAACAGGGGCGTTGGGGAAAAACTGTTTTTT. Translated, it gives CASSLGNRGVGEKLFF.